The T cell receptor beta chain under discussion was sequenced for a study of tumor-infiltrating lymphocytes in primary liver carcinoma. Overall study: The patient group consisted of men and women aged 30 to 69 years. Regarding the study as a whole: Tumors had a top-250-clone fraction that was significantly higher than blood (p = 0.039).

Blood RNA came from unsorted whole blood; germline DNA was also extracted. Comment on this clonotype: Antigen: not known.

This CDR3 is built from 14 residues. V was cut by 6 bases and J by 6 bases, with 15 bases left in between. A constant-region primer primed TCR beta cDNA synthesis from 450 to 550 ng of total RNA. Slightly modified ARM-PCR with three nested multiplex PCR rounds yielded TCR beta libraries. Amplification in the first two PCR rounds was performed using TRBV1-TRBV30 forward primers and a C-beta reverse primer for approximately 10 cycles each. MiXCR, applied by TCRdb to the multiplex PCR reads, yields one record per CDR3 protein. The table includes just over 300,000 distinct CDR3 sequences, about 50% detected once.

Sequenced: peripheral blood. The receptor was derived from a woman aged 25 to 39 with primary liver carcinoma and hepatitis B virus infection. The rearrangement links TRBV12-3 or TRBV12-4 to TRBJ1-5; perhaps TRBD1 as D (5 bases). The CDR3 DNA sequence: TGTGCCAGCAGGACTTCAGGGAATTCTCAGCCCCAGCATTTT. This translates into CASRTSGNSQPQHF.